This TCR beta chain comes out of a study of cytomegalovirus exposure and HLA in healthy donors. As for the study in general: Earlier work reported 110 million or so unique TCR beta sequences from about 190 million T cells.

PCR used 60 Vbeta primers and 13 Jbeta primers. Data came from immunoSEQ multiplex PCR; TCRdb stores just in-frame clones and leaves some out. The repertoire holds fewer than 180,000 clones, with roughly 80% as singletons. Study results and caveats: Some TCR beta chains (over 150 of them) were listed as cytomegalovirus-associated. A further, later analysis showed that HLA-associated TCR beta chains (compared with equally common others) were more clonally expanded.

Details on this clone: The target antigen is unknown.

This CDR3 contains 14 residues. CDR1 SGHRS and CDR2 YFSETQ come from the germline V gene. V was clipped by 3 bases and J by 5 bases, with 12 bases between them. The receptor was isolated from a human donor in good health. The sequencing input was PBMCs. V gene TRBV5-1 combines with J gene TRBJ2-4; the D gene is possibly TRBD1 (6 bases). The DNA of the CDR3 is TGCGCCAGCAGCTCTTCAGGGGCTCAAAACATTCAGTACTTC. This sequence encodes CASSSSGAQNIQYF. Complete variable domain (other parts from reference TRBV5-1 and TRBJ2-4): KAGVTQTPRYLIKTRGQQVTLSCSPISGHRSVSWYQQTPGQGLQFLFEYFSETQRNKGNFPGRFSGRQFSNSRSEMNVSTLELGDSALYLCASSSSGAQNIQYFGAGTRLSVL.